Below are 12 T cell receptor beta chains sequenced from a single sample in a study of shared clonotypes between healthy human individuals (TCRdb year 2020). The library was generated by the immunoSEQ multiplex PCR assay. The table was pulled from immuneACCESS by TCRdb, which kept in-frame rearrangements only. Such tables lose some clones; where checked, under half of the loss comes from unresolved V genes, and the rest has no known cause. The sample table lists around 2.1 million clones, approximately 94% of them with a count of one. The ten largest make up around 1.7% of the sample. CD8 naive samples consisted of CD45RO-negative cells that were positively selected for CCR7, yielding a CD45RA+CCR7+ population without TemRA cells. Sequencing was done on a sample of naive CD8+ T cells from PBMCs. Read against the paper, the sample's cell subset or site label means: CD45RA+CCR7+. These receptors originate from a man in his late teens or twenties in good health. Some clones in this sample may be carry-over from other donors' samples.

The rearrangement uses TRBV10-1 and TRBJ1-1; no reliable D call. This CDR3 region has 14 residues. Per the germline V gene, CDR1 is WNHNN and CDR2 is SYGVQD (reference sequence). V shed 0 bases and J shed 4 bases, with 9 bases lying between them. The CDR3 protein is CASSESFYCTEAFF. The CDR3 region has the DNA TGCGCCAGCAGTGAGTCTTTTTACTGCACTGAAGCTTTCTTT.

This clone is a singleton in its sample. The gene calls are TRBV7-9 and TRBJ1-5; D unresolved. Germline V lookup: CDR1 SEHNR, CDR2 FQNEAQ (reference sequence). This CDR3 region has 12 residues. The V end lost 5 bases, the J end lost 5 bases, and 7 bases lay between the germline ends. CDR3: CASSVPDQPQHF. The CDR3 DNA reads TGTGCCAGCAGCGTCCCGGATCAGCCCCAGCATTTT.

The V and J genes are TRBV7-8 and TRBJ1-5; tentatively, D is TRBD1 (6 bases). The germline V gene encodes CDR1 SGHVS and CDR2 FQNEAQ. The CDR3 has 16 amino acids. V was shortened by 5 bases and J by 12 bases, with 26 bases between the two germline ends. The CDR3 reads CASSPRRGSGGIDQHF. CDR3 nucleotides: TGTGCCAGCAGCCCTAGAAGGGGGTCCGGGGGGATTGACCAGCATTTT.

The chain is built from TRBV10-3 and TRBJ2-2, with D possibly matching TRBD1 (6 bases). The ends were cut back, 4 bases at V and 5 bases at J, with 11 bases in the middle. From germline, CDR1 is ENHRY and CDR2 SYGVKD. CDR3 length: 14 residues. The CDR3 nucleotides read TGTGCCATCAGTGTGGCAGGGGAAACCGGGGAGCTGTTTTTT. Protein sequence: CAISVAGETGELFF.

CDR3 residues: CPSFPRQISYEQYF. As DNA, the CDR3 is TGCCCGTCGTTCCCCCGACAGATTTCCTACGAGCAGTACTTC. The genes are TRBV23-1 and TRBJ2-7; maybe TRBD1 (5 bases). TRBV23-1 carries the ORF label, with uncertain function. CDR3 size: 14 residues.

The rearrangement links TRBV27 to TRBJ1-4; no firm D call. Trimming removed 8 bases from V and 0 bases from J, with 13 bases in between. Germline values: CDR1 MNHEY, CDR2 SMNVEV (reference sequence). The CDR3 is 15 residues long. CDR3 region: CASDRHSATNEKLFF. The CDR3 region has the DNA TGTGCCAGCGACCGTCATAGTGCAACTAATGAAAAACTGTTTTTT.

The chain links TRBV11-2 to TRBJ2-7, with D unresolved. Germline CDR1 SGHAT, CDR2 FQNNGV. Trimming shortened V by 5 bases and J by 4 bases, and 9 bases separated the two germline ends. CDR3 size: 12 residues. CDR3 sequence (DNA): TGTGCCAGCAGCAACCGGGTGTACGAGCAGTACTTC. The encoded protein is CASSNRVYEQYF.

The J gene is TRBJ2-1, the V gene TRBV25-1, with a possible D match to TRBD2 (6 bases). The CDR3 is 17 residues long. Germline loops: CDR1 MGHDK, CDR2 SYGVNS. The ends were cut back, 6 bases at V and 3 bases at J, with 21 bases in the middle. The chain's CDR3 is CASSGMRLASFYNEQFF. CDR3 DNA sequence: TGTGCCAGCAGCGGAATGAGGCTAGCGTCCTTCTACAATGAGCAGTTCTTC.

The chain recombines TRBV7-2 with TRBJ2-2; TRBD2 matches 9 bases. The CDR3 runs to 16 residues. From germline, CDR1 is SGHTA and CDR2 FQGNSA. With 2 bases clipped from V and 5 bases from J, the junction kept 6 bases outside the gene matches. The CDR3 nucleotides are TGTGCCAGCAGCTTAAACGCGGGAGGGAGGACCGGGGAGCTGTTTTTT. This codes for CASSLNAGGRTGELFF.

This clone was seen a few times. This chain connects TRBV4-3 to TRBJ2-1, with TRBD2 matching 12 bases. This CDR3 is 15 amino acids long. The junction had 0 bases not matched to a gene; V was cut back by 1 base and J by 5 bases. Germline V CDR1 and CDR2: LGHNA, YSLEER. The CDR3 reads CASSQGLAGDNEQFF. The CDR3 DNA follows: TGCGCCAGCAGCCAAGGACTAGCGGGAGACAATGAGCAGTTCTTC.

The chain joins TRBV30 to TRBJ2-1; tentatively, D is TRBD1 or TRBD2 (5 bases each). CDR3 length: 14 residues. V lost 4 bases to trimming and J lost 8 bases, with 18 bases between them. Germline V gives CDR1 GTSNPN, CDR2 SVGIG (reference sequence). The CDR3 sequence: CAWMGVGSSDEQFF. The DNA of the CDR3 is TGTGCCTGGATGGGGGTTGGGTCTTCTGATGAGCAGTTCTTC.

Concerning this clone: Other DNA sequences in the sample encode the same CDR3. This CDR3 is CASSPTGVGNTIYF. As DNA, the CDR3 is TGTGCCAGCAGTCCAACAGGGGTTGGAAACACCATATATTTT. This sequence joins TRBV27 and TRBJ1-3, with 7 nucleotides matching TRBD1. The germline V gene has CDR1 MNHEY and CDR2 SMNVEV (reference sequence). The trim removed 5 bases at V and 3 bases at J, leaving 4 bases unmatched. CDR3 length: 14 amino acids.